Below, 5 T cell receptor beta chains from the same sample are listed, as sequenced in a study of cytomegalovirus exposure and HLA in healthy donors. With 60 Vbeta and 13 Jbeta primers, the PCR was carried out. The repertoire was sequenced with immunoSEQ multiplex PCR; TCRdb's copy has only in-frame clones and lacks some. The sample includes over 150,000 clones, more than 80% seen only once; the top ten take around 1.9%. The sample comprised PBMCs. These receptors originate from a woman younger than 35 in good health and CMV-seronegative.

The chain couples TRBV5-1 to TRBJ2-3; 7 positions match TRBD1. Looked up from germline, CDR1 is SGHRS and CDR2 is YFSETQ. The junction had 7 bases not matched to a gene; V was cut back by 6 bases and J by 3 bases. The CDR3 totals 14 residues. The CDR3 is CASKGTVRTDTQYF. Written as DNA, the CDR3 is TGCGCCAGCAAAGGGACAGTCCGGACAGATACGCAGTATTTT.

This clone was recorded only once. The CDR3 DNA reads as TGTGCCAGCAGTTACTCCCCGGCAGGGTGGATGGGAGAGCAGTACTTC. Translated, it gives CASSYSPAGWMGEQYF. V is TRBV6-5 and J is TRBJ2-7, with D maybe TRBD1 (5 bases). The germline V and J ends were trimmed by 0 bases and 7 bases, with 19 bases remaining between them. The CDR3 length is 16 residues. CDR1 is MNHEY and CDR2 is SVGAGI in the germline V gene.

CDR3 DNA sequence: TGTGCCAGCAGCTTAGAGGGCAGGGTGAACACTGAAGCTTTCTTT. As protein: CASSLEGRVNTEAFF. The gene calls are TRBV7-2 and TRBJ1-1; D possibly corresponds to TRBD1 (5 bases). The CDR3 spans 15 residues. V shed 1 base and J shed 0 bases, with 9 bases lying between them. Per germline, CDR1 SGHTA and CDR2 FQGNSA.

The chain uses TRBV5-1 and TRBJ2-3, with 10 bases lining up with TRBD2. There are 14 residues in the CDR3. Trimming removed 2 bases from V and 4 bases from J; junction bases left unmatched: 1. Per germline, CDR1 SGHRS and CDR2 YFSETQ. CDR3 DNA: TGCGCCAGCAGCTTAGCGGGAGGGCCAGATACGCAGTATTTT. This encodes CASSLAGGPDTQYF.

This clone showed up just once. This rearrangement joins TRBV5-1 to TRBJ1-1; D possibly corresponds to TRBD1 (6 bases). Germline V CDR1 and CDR2: SGHRS, YFSETQ. The CDR3 extends over 14 amino acids. With 7 bases removed from V and 1 base from J, the gap between germline ends came to 14 bases. The CDR3 reads CASRGTGQNTEAFF. The CDR3 DNA sequence: TGCGCCAGCCGGGGCACAGGGCAGAACACTGAAGCTTTCTTT. Filled out from reference TRBV5-1 and TRBJ1-1, the complete variable domain reads KAGVTQTPRYLIKTRGQQVTLSCSPISGHRSVSWYQQTPGQGLQFLFEYFSETQRNKGNFPGRFSGRQFSNSRSEMNVSTLELGDSALYLCASRGTGQNTEAFFGQGTRLTVV.